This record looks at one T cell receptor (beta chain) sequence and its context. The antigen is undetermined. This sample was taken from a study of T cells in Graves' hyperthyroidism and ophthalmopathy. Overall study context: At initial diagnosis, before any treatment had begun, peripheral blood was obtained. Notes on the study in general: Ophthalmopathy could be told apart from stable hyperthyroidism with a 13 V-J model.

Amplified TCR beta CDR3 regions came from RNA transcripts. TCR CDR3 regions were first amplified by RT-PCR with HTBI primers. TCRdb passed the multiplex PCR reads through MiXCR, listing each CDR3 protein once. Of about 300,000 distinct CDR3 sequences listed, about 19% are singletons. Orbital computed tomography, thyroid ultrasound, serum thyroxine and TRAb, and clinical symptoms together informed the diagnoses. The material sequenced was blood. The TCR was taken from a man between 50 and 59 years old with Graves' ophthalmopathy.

The CDR3 nucleotides are TGTGCCACTCACGCGGACAGGGACCCCTACGAGCAGTACTTC. As protein: CATHADRDPYEQYF. The chain employs TRBV28 and TRBJ2-7, with 8 bases that match TRBD1. CDR3 length: 14 amino acids. Per germline, CDR1 MDHEN and CDR2 SYDVKM. V was pared by 10 bases and J by 2 bases, with 10 bases of the junction left unmatched.